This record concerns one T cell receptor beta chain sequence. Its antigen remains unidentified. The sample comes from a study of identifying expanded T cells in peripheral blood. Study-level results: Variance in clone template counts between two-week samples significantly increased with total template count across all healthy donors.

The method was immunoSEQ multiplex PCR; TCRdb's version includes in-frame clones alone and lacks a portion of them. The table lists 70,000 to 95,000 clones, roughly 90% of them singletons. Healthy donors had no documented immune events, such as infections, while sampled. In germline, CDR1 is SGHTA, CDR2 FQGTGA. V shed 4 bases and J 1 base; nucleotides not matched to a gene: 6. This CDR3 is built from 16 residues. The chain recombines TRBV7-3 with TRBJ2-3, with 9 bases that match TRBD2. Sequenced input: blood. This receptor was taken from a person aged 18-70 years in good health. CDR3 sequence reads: CASSYGASGGTDTQYF. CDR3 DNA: TGTGCCAGCAGCTATGGTGCTAGCGGGGGCACAGATACGCAGTATTTT.